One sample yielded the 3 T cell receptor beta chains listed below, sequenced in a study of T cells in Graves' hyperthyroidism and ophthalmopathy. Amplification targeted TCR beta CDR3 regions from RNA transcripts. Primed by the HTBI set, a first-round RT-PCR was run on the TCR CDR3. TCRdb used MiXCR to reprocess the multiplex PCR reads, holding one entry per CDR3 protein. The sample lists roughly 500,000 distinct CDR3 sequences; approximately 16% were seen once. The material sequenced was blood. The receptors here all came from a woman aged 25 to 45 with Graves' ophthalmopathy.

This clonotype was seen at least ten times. The CDR3 coding sequence is TGTGCCACCAGGAGGGAAGGGTTCGAGACCCAGTACTTC. Protein sequence: CATRREGFETQYF. The chain couples TRBV15 to TRBJ2-5; D perhaps matches TRBD2 (5 bases). The germline CDR1 and CDR2 sequences are LNHNV and YYDKDF (reference sequence). V was shortened by 6 bases and J by 5 bases, with 13 bases between the two germline ends. The CDR3 has 13 residues.

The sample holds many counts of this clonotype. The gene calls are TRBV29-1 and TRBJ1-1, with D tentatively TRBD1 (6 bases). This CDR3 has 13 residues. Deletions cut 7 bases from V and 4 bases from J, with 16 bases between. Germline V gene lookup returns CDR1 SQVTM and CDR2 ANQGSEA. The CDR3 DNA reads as TGCAGCGCATCCCGGGGGGCGGGCACTGAAGCTTTCTTT. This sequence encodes CSASRGAGTEAFF.

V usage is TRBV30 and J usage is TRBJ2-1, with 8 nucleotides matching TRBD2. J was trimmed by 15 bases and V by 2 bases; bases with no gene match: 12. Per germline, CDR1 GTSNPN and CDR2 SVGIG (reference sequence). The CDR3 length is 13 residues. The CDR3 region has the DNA TGTGCCTGGAGTCACGGGGGGGGACCCACACGGTTCTTC. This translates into CAWSHGGGPTRFF.